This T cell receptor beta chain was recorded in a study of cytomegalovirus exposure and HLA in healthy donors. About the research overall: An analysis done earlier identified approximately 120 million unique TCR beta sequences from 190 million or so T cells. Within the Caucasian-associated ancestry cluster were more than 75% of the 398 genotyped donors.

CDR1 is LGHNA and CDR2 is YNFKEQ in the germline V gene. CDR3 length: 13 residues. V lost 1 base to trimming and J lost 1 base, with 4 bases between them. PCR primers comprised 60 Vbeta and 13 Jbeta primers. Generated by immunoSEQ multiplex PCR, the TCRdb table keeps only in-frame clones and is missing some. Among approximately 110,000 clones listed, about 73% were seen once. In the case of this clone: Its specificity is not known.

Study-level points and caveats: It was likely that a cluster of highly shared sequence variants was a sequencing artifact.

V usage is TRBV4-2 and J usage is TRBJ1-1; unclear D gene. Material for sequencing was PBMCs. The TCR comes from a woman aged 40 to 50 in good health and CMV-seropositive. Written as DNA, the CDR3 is TGTGCCAGCAGCCAAGTCAGGAACACTGAAGCTTTCTTT. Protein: CASSQVRNTEAFF.